This T cell receptor (beta chain) was retrieved from a study of T cells in tuberculosis. The wider study: The T cells targeted glucose monomycolate, a mycobacterial lipid, via CD1B.

Points on this clone: Its target is not known.

Points from the study as a whole: Active tuberculosis alpha repertoires lay closer to GMM-specific TCRs than controls'. Smaller alpha distances in active tuberculosis partly reflected shorter CDR3-alpha lengths.

Some clones are missing from TCRdb's copy, which holds only in-frame ones; the method was immunoSEQ multiplex PCR. There are tens of thousands of clones in the sample; 90% to 95% occur only once, and 2.2% lies in the top ten. The ends were cut back, 0 bases at V and 0 bases at J, with 8 bases in the middle. The CDR3 contains 15 residues. Germline CDR1 is KGHSH and CDR2 is LQKENI. Sequencing was carried out using PBMCs. This TCR was sampled from a donor aged 10 to 29 with latent tuberculosis or without tuberculosis infection. The chain links TRBV18 to TRBJ1-1; the D is unclear. This chain's CDR3 is CASSPPEAMNTEAFF. The CDR3 DNA follows: TGTGCCAGCTCACCACCGGAGGCCATGAACACTGAAGCTTTCTTT.